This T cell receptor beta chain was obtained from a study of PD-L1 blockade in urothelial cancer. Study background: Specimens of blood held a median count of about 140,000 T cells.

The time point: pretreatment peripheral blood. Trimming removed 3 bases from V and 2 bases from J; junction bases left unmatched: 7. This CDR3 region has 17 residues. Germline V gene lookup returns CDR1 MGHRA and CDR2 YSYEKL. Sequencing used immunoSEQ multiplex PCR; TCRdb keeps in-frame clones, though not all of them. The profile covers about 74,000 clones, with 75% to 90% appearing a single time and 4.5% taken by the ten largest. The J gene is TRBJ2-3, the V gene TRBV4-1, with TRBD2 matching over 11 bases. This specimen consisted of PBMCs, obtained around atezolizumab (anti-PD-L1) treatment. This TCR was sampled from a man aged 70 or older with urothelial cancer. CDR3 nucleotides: TGCGCCAGCAGCCACCCGGGACTAGCGGTCGTCACAGATACGCAGTATTTT. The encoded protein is CASSHPGLAVVTDTQYF.